This T cell receptor beta chain emerged from a study of shared clonotypes between healthy human individuals. Study conclusions and caveats: Among donors, sharing of clonotypes was expected to be affected by sequencing depth.

A word on this clone: The target antigen is unknown.

Data came from immunoSEQ multiplex PCR; TCRdb stores just in-frame clones and leaves some out. The sample shows around 2.1 million clones, about 93% of them seen only once. CD45RO-negative, CCR7-selected cells formed the naive CD8 fraction, which excluded terminally differentiated effector memory CD45RA+ cells. The receptor was isolated from a man younger than 30 in good health. Some clones in this sample may be carry-over from other donors' samples. Sequencing was performed on naive CD8+ T cells from PBMCs.

The CDR3 region is CASSDRDGSYEQYF. The CDR3 nucleotides are TGCGCCAGCAGTGACAGGGACGGATCCTACGAGCAGTACTTC. The V call is TRBV10-2, the J call TRBJ2-7, with D perhaps assigned TRBD1 or TRBD2 (5 bases each). Germline CDR1 is WSHSY and CDR2 is SAAADI. The CDR3 sequence is 14 residues long. Trimming took 3 bases from V and 1 from J, leaving 10 bases between them.